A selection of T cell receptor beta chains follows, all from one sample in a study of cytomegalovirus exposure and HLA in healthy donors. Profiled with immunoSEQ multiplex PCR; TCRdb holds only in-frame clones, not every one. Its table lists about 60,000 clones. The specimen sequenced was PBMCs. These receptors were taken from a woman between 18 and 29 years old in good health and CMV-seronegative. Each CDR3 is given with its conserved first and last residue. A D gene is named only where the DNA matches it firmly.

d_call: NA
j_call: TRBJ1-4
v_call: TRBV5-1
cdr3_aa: CASGSATNEKLFF
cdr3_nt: TGCGCCAGCGGTAGCGCAACTAATGAAAAACTGTTTTTT

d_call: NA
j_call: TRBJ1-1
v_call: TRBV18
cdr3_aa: CASSPQQGLTEAFF
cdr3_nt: TGTGCCAGCTCCCCTCAGCAGGGGTTAACTGAAGCTTTCTTT

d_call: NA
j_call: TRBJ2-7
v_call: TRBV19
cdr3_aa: CASSIGQSYEQYF
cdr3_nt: TGTGCCAGTAGTATAGGACAGTCCTACGAGCAGTACTTC

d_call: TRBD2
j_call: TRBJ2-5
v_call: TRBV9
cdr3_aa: CASSVGGGQETQYF
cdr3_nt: TGTGCCAGCAGCGTAGGGGGGGGGCAAGAGACCCAGTACTTC

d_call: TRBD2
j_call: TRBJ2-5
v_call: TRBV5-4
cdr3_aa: CASSLPAGGQETQYF
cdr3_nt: TGTGCCAGCAGCTTGCCAGCGGGGGGACAAGAGACCCAGTACTTC

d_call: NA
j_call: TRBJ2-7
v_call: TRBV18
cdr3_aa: CASSPLRGGASSYEQYF
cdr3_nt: TGTGCCAGCTCACCACTGAGGGGGGGGGCGAGCTCCTACGAGCAGTACTTC

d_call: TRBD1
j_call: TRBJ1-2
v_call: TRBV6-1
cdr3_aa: CASIPLGQGMSGYTF
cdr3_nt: TGTGCCAGCATACCCCTCGGACAGGGAATGAGTGGCTACACCTTC

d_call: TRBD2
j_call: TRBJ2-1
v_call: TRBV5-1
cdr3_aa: CASSPSLAGPYNEQFF
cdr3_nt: TGCGCCAGCAGCCCCTCTTTAGCGGGGCCCTACAATGAGCAGTTCTTC

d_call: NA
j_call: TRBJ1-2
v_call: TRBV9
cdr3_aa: CASSVGPELNYGYTF
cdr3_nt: TGTGCCAGCAGCGTAGGTCCTGAACTAAACTATGGCTACACCTTC

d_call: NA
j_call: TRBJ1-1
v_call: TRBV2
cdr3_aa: CASSMDYWNTEAFF
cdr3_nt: TGTGCCAGCAGTATGGACTACTGGAACACTGAAGCTTTCTTT

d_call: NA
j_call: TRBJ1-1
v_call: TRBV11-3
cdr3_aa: CASSLSRGGRRAFF
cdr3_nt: TGTGCCAGCAGCTTAAGCAGGGGCGGTCGCCGTGCTTTCTTT

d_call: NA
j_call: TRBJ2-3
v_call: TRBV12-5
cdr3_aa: CASGRLGSTDTQYF
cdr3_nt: TGTGCTAGTGGTAGACTAGGGAGCACAGATACGCAGTATTTT

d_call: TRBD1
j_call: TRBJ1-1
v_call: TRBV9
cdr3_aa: CASSFRTGNTEAFF
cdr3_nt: TGTGCCAGCAGCTTCCGGACAGGGAACACTGAAGCTTTCTTT

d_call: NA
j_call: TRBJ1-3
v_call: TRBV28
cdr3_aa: CASWSRGGNTIYF
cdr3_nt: TGTGCCAGCTGGAGCAGGGGCGGAAACACCATATATTTT

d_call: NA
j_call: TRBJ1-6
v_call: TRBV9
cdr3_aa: CASSVGGDNSPLHF
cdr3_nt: TGTGCCAGCAGCGTAGGGGGAGACAATTCACCCCTCCACTTT